These 2 T cell receptor beta chains originate from one sample sequenced in a study of blood T cell repertoires in COVID-19. Some clones are missing from TCRdb's copy, which holds only in-frame ones; the method was immunoSEQ multiplex PCR. The table shows around 61,000 clones, with 89% occurring only once. Sequencing was performed on peripheral blood. The receptors derive from a woman in her sixties or seventies with COVID-19, enrolled during active disease.

The chain carries TRBV6-6 and TRBJ2-7, with 9 bases lining up with TRBD1. The CDR3 runs to 16 residues. CDR1 and CDR2 (germline): MNHNY, SVGAGI (reference sequence). Unmatched junction bases numbered 8, after V lost 0 bases and J lost 5 bases. This CDR3 reads CASSYSRTGDDDEQYF. The CDR3 bases are TGTGCCAGCAGTTACTCAAGGACAGGGGACGACGACGAGCAGTACTTC.

The rearrangement uses TRBV7-9 and TRBJ2-5; 7 bases align to TRBD1. Germline lookup yields CDR1 SEHNR and CDR2 FQNEAQ (reference sequence). With V trimmed by 3 bases and J by 2 bases, 3 bases remained unmatched. This CDR3 is 14 amino acids long. The CDR3 nucleotides are TGTGCCAGCAGCTTTGGGACAGCTCAAGAGACCCAGTACTTC. Protein product: CASSFGTAQETQYF.